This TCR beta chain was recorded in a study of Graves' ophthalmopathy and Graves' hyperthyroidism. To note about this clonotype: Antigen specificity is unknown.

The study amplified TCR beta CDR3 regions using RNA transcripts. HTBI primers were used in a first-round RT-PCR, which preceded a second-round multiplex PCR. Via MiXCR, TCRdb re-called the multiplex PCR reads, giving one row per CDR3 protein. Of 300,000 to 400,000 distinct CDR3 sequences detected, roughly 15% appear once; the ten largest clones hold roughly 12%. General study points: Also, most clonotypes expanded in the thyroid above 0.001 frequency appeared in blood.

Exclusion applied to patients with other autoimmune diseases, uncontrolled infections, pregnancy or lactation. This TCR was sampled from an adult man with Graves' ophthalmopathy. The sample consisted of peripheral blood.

The CDR3 bases are TGTGCCAGCAGCGACACGGCCTCCACTGAAGCTTTCTTT. Residues: CASSDTASTEAFF. This chain joins TRBV4-2 and TRBJ1-1; D unclear. V lost 5 bases and J lost 4, with 11 bases in between. Looked up from germline, CDR1 is LGHNA and CDR2 is YNFKEQ. CDR3 size: 13 residues.